This TCR beta chain was sequenced during a study of T cell changes during pregnancy in multiple sclerosis. This CDR3 region has 16 residues. V gave up 2 bases and J gave up 8 bases, with 21 bases separating them. Germline V gives CDR1 SGHTA, CDR2 FQGNSA. Generated by immunoSEQ multiplex PCR, the TCRdb table keeps only in-frame clones and is missing some. Among 60,000 to 75,000 clones listed, about 90% were seen once. The sample consisted of peripheral blood, taken in the second trimester of pregnancy. The TCR comes from a female donor in good health, enrolled as a control in a pregnancy study. This chain links TRBV7-2 with TRBJ1-2; possibly TRBD1 for D (5 bases). This CDR3 reads CASSLLPGPAGRGYTF. The CDR3 bases are TGTGCCAGCAGCTTACTACCGGGACCCGCCGGGAGAGGCTACACCTTC.